This is a list of T cell receptor beta chains from one sample in a study of blood T cell repertoires in COVID-19. Libraries were prepared by immunoSEQ multiplex PCR; TCRdb keeps only in-frame clonotypes and omits some of them. The table shows nearly 200,000 clones, with roughly 80% occurring only once. Sequenced material: peripheral blood. The receptor set was obtained from a human donor in a cohort sampled during active COVID-19. CDR3s leave out the opening cysteine and the closing phenylalanine or tryptophan. A clone size is listed for some rows: how often the clone was seen (once, few, many), or a class if it is expanded.

cdr3_aa clone_size j_call v_call
ASSIGGLVGETQY once TRBJ2-5 TRBV5-1
ASMPGHLKGGNTIY - TRBJ1-3 TRBV27
ASSLFATGYGYT - TRBJ1-2 TRBV27
ASSPGQGWYEQY - TRBJ2-7 TRBV5-1
ASSLLRVRLEKLF - TRBJ1-4 TRBV11-2
SASSGTSGGASETQY - TRBJ2-5 TRBV20-1
ASSQVGHSGNTIY - TRBJ1-3 TRBV3-1/TRBV3-2
ASSEYAGFGETQY - TRBJ2-5 TRBV25-1
ASEKKNTEAF once TRBJ1-1 TRBV2
AISPGRTSGGASSYNEQF - TRBJ2-1 TRBV10-3
ASRSVQAPYEQY once TRBJ2-7 TRBV28
ASSFTSGGEQF - TRBJ2-1 TRBV12-3/TRBV12-4
ASSPTGGVGNGYT - TRBJ1-2 TRBV7-8
ASSQRTGEAGELF - TRBJ2-2 TRBV4-1
ASSILGQMNTEAF - TRBJ1-1 TRBV19
ASRGSLNTEAF few TRBJ1-1 TRBV6-5
AISAETGVDEKLF many TRBJ1-4 TRBV10-3
ASSLAATNQPQH - TRBJ1-5 TRBV27
ASSVAGYSYEQY - TRBJ2-7 TRBV9
ASSLGAGLNTEAF - TRBJ1-1 TRBV5-1
SASQQAGLGEKLF - TRBJ1-4 TRBV20-1
ASAGGNTQY - TRBJ2-3 TRBV6-5